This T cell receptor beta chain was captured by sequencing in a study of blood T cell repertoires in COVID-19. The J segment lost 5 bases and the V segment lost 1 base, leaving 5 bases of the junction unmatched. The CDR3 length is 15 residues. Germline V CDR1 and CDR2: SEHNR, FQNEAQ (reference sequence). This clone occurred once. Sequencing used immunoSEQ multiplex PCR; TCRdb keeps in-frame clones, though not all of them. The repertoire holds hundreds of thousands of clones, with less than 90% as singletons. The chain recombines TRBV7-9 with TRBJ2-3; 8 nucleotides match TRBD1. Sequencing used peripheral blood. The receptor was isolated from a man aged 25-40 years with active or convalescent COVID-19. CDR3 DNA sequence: TGTGCCAGCAGCTTAGGGACAGGGAGCGGAGATACGCAGTATTTT. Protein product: CASSLGTGSGDTQYF.